This TCR beta chain was documented in a study of cytomegalovirus exposure and HLA in healthy donors. General study points: A later analysis, which compared TCR beta chains of equal frequency, found the HLA-associated ones more clonally expanded.

With respect to this clone: Its target is unknown.

This PCR relied on a set of 60 Vbeta primers and 13 Jbeta primers. Assay: immunoSEQ multiplex PCR; the TCRdb copy retains only in-frame clones and omits some. The sample holds 64,000 or so clones; about 85% are singletons and the top ten take approximately 11%. Samples came from healthy bone marrow donors. The CDR3 contains 15 residues. Between the trimmed V and J ends, which lost 5 bases and 0 bases, there was a span of 12 bases. Per germline, CDR1 SGHKS and CDR2 YYEKEE (reference sequence). This chain joins TRBV5-5 and TRBJ1-3; a weak D match, TRBD1 (6 bases). The material sequenced was PBMCs. The TCR sequence derives from a female donor in good health and CMV-seronegative. CDR3 nucleotide sequence: TGTGCCAGCAGACCGCGGACAGTCTCTGGAAACACCATATATTTT. This translates into CASRPRTVSGNTIYF.